A single sample gave rise to the 11 T cell receptor beta chains below, sequenced in a study of blood T cell repertoires in COVID-19. Profiled with immunoSEQ multiplex PCR; TCRdb holds only in-frame clones, not every one. The repertoire holds some 320,000 clones, roughly 91% seen once, with over 8.5% in the top ten. Sequencing input: peripheral blood. All receptors derive from a woman in her 30s with COVID-19, enrolled during active disease.

The J gene is TRBJ1-1, the V gene TRBV3-1 (or the pseudogene TRBV3-2); perhaps TRBD1 as D (5 bases). CDR3 length: 13 residues. Germline V CDR1 and CDR2: LGHDT, YNNKEL (reference sequence). Trimming left V 5 bases short and J 5 bases short, with 12 bases between. The CDR3 spells CASSRTGLTEAFF. CDR3 DNA: TGTGCCAGCAGCAGAACAGGTCTGACTGAAGCTTTCTTT.

V and J are TRBV5-5 and TRBJ2-5; tentative D call: TRBD2 (5 bases). Trimming left V 5 bases short and J 2 bases short, with 16 bases between. This CDR3 has 15 amino acids. CDR1 and CDR2 from the germline V gene are SGHKS and YYEKEE (reference sequence). CDR3 bases: TGTGCCAGCAGTAACACCCGGGGTGGACAAGAGACCCAGTACTTC. Its protein is CASSNTRGGQETQYF.

The chain has TRBV30 and TRBJ1-1; D unclear. The CDR3 extends over 14 amino acids. V was shortened by 5 bases and J by 1 base, with 14 bases between the two germline ends. The V gene's germline CDR1 is GTSNPN and CDR2 SVGIG (reference sequence). In DNA form, the CDR3 reads TGTGCCTGGTTTGCCCCGAGCGCGAACACTGAAGCTTTCTTT. It codes for CAWFAPSANTEAFF.

This clone was observed once. The rearrangement links TRBV3-1 (or the pseudogene TRBV3-2) to TRBJ1-1; the match to TRBD1 covers 7 bases. The germline gives CDR1 LGHDT, CDR2 YNNKEL (reference sequence). The CDR3 is 15 amino acids. V gave up 1 base and J gave up 1 base; unmatched junction bases: 3. The CDR3 coding sequence is TGTGCCAGCAGCCAAGCCTGGACAGGGAACACTGAAGCTTTCTTT. This sequence encodes CASSQAWTGNTEAFF.

The gene calls are TRBV19 and TRBJ2-1, with D possibly being TRBD2 (7 bases). With 3 bases removed from V and 7 bases from J, the gap between germline ends came to 13 bases. Germline V lookup: CDR1 LNHDA, CDR2 SQIVND (reference sequence). This CDR3 has 14 amino acids. The CDR3 is CASSMTGGGNEQFF. CDR3 bases: TGTGCCAGTAGTATGACGGGGGGCGGGAATGAGCAGTTCTTC.

The chain combines TRBV11-2 with TRBJ2-7; D unclear. Trimming took 6 bases from V and 1 from J, leaving 13 bases between them. This CDR3 has 14 residues. Looked up from germline, CDR1 is SGHAT and CDR2 is FQNNGV. Here the CDR3 DNA reads TGTGCCAGCAGTACCTTGACCGGGTCCTACGAGCAGTACTTC. Translating gives CASSTLTGSYEQYF.

V is TRBV6-1 and J is TRBJ1-4; maybe TRBD1 (5 bases). This CDR3 is 15 amino acids long. V was cut by 5 bases and J by 7 bases, with 17 bases left in between. Germline V gene sequence: CDR1 MNHNS, CDR2 SASEGT. In nucleotides, the CDR3 is TGTGCCAGCAGTCCAACCGGACGGGGGTCTGAAAAACTGTTTTTT. The encoded protein is CASSPTGRGSEKLFF.

The chain couples TRBV7-6 to TRBJ1-1; a weak D match, TRBD1 (6 bases). Per the germline V gene, CDR1 is SGHVS and CDR2 is FNYEAQ. This CDR3 has 14 amino acids. The V end lost 5 bases, the J end lost 6 bases, and 16 bases lay between the germline ends. The CDR3 sequence is CASSPTGIRSEAFF. In DNA, the CDR3 is TGTGCCAGCAGCCCAACAGGGATTCGGTCTGAAGCTTTCTTT.

This sequence joins TRBV15 and TRBJ1-2; D call uncertain. CDR1 is LNHNV, CDR2 YYDKDF, per germline (reference sequence). V gave up 0 bases and J gave up 2 bases, with 13 bases separating them. This CDR3 has 16 residues. DNA of the CDR3: TGTGCCACCAGCAGAGATTTTGTAGGAGTCAACTATGGCTACACCTTC. This gives the protein CATSRDFVGVNYGYTF.

The rearrangement links TRBV27 to TRBJ1-2, with TRBD1 matching 7 bases. Germline loops: CDR1 MNHEY, CDR2 SMNVEV (reference sequence). This CDR3 region has 14 residues. Trimming cost V 5 bases and J 1 base; bases outside gene matches: 4. CDR3 in amino acids: CASSLRGYNYGYTF. Here the CDR3 DNA reads TGTGCCAGCAGTCTCAGGGGGTATAACTATGGCTACACCTTC.

The genes are TRBV5-6 and TRBJ1-6; TRBD1 might be the D (6 bases). This CDR3 region has 14 residues. The ends were cut back, 4 bases at V and 10 bases at J, with 15 bases in the middle. In germline, CDR1 is SGHDT, CDR2 YYEEEE. The CDR3 nucleotides are TGTGCCAGCAGCAGGGGGACAATCAAATCACCCCTCCACTTT. It specifies CASSRGTIKSPLHF.